A selection of T cell receptor beta chains follows, all from one sample in a study of blood T cell repertoires in COVID-19. Clones were sequenced by immunoSEQ multiplex PCR, and TCRdb holds only the in-frame ones, with some missing. The sample records about 180,000 clones, around 89% being singletons. The sequenced sample was peripheral blood. The receptors here all came from a woman aged 25 to 39 with acute or convalescent COVID-19. Both conserved end residues are part of each CDR3. A D gene is named only where the DNA matches it firmly. Clone size appears in some rows only: once, few, many, or a class for an expanded clone.

V,D,size,J,CDR3,DNA
TRBV6-1,-,-,TRBJ2-5,CASSEIVLPVETQYF,TGTGCCAGCAGTGAAATCGTCCTCCCCGTGGAGACCCAGTACTTC
TRBV29-1,-,once,TRBJ2-1,CSVERDRGYNEQFF,TGCAGCGTTGAGAGAGATCGGGGGTACAATGAGCAGTTCTTC
TRBV18,TRBD2,-,TRBJ2-1,CASSPGLASYNEQFF,TGTGCCAGCTCACCGGGACTAGCCTCCTACAATGAGCAGTTCTTC
TRBV5-1,-,-,TRBJ2-7,CASSLGPNTGDYEQYF,TGCGCCAGCAGCTTGGGCCCGAACACTGGAGACTACGAGCAGTACTTC
TRBV28,-,-,TRBJ2-7,CASSQGLDAYEQYF,TGTGCCAGCAGCCAAGGACTGGATGCCTACGAGCAGTACTTC
TRBV5-1,TRBD2,-,TRBJ2-7,CASKYSGRSYEQYF,TGCGCCAGCAAATATAGCGGGAGATCCTACGAGCAGTACTTC
TRBV5-6,TRBD1,-,TRBJ2-6,CASSFPGTVFGANVLTF,TGTGCCAGCAGCTTTCCCGGGACAGTCTTTGGGGCCAACGTCCTGACTTTC
TRBV5-1,-,-,TRBJ2-3,CASSLSGPPTDTQYF,TGCGCCAGCAGCTTGAGCGGACCCCCCACAGATACGCAGTATTTT
TRBV18,TRBD2,-,TRBJ2-2,CASSPPSGRTTGELFF,TGTGCCAGCTCACCACCTAGCGGGAGGACTACCGGGGAGCTGTTTTTT
TRBV6-5,-,-,TRBJ1-1,CASMVGADTEAFF,TGTGCCAGCATGGTGGGGGCCGACACTGAAGCTTTCTTT
TRBV6-5,-,-,TRBJ2-7,CASSTGPYEQYF,TGTGCCAGCAGTACAGGCCCCTACGAGCAGTACTTC
TRBV9,-,-,TRBJ1-6,CASSVGPTGLISPLHF,TGTGCCAGCAGCGTCGGCCCCACAGGGTTGATTTCACCCCTCCACTTT
TRBV6-6,TRBD2,-,TRBJ2-7,CASRPSGTYEQYF,TGTGCCAGCAGACCAAGCGGGACCTACGAGCAGTACTTC
TRBV5-4,TRBD1,-,TRBJ1-2,CASSVLQGNYGYTF,TGTGCCAGCAGCGTCCTACAGGGGAACTATGGCTACACCTTC
TRBV3-1/TRBV3-2,TRBD1,once,TRBJ2-3,CATGGRAQLTDTQYF,TGTGCCACAGGGGGTCGCGCCCAACTCACAGATACGCAGTATTTT
TRBV3-1/TRBV3-2,-,-,TRBJ2-2,CASNRGTGELFF,TGTGCCAGCAATCGGGGGACCGGGGAGCTGTTTTTT
TRBV4-1,TRBD1,-,TRBJ2-5,CATGQGWGETQYF,TGCGCCACAGGACAGGGGTGGGGAGAGACCCAGTACTTC
TRBV27,-,-,TRBJ1-6,CASSLTGAHSPLHF,TGTGCCAGCAGTTTAACAGGAGCCCATTCACCCCTCCACTTT
TRBV5-6,-,-,TRBJ1-2,CASSFPGRGDTF,TGTGCCAGCAGCTTTCCAGGCCGCGGGGACACCTTC
TRBV27,-,-,TRBJ2-1,CASSRLGVSEQFF,TGTGCCAGCAGCCGTTTAGGGGTCAGTGAGCAGTTCTTC